This T cell receptor beta chain was retrieved from a study of post-analysis software for immune sequencing data. On the study more broadly: Progressive-relapsing, secondary progressive and relapsing-remitting multiple sclerosis were among the disease courses included.

Per germline, CDR1 KGHSH and CDR2 LQKENI. The ends were cut back, 2 bases at V and 2 bases at J, with 22 bases in the middle. The CDR3 is 18 residues long. About this clonotype itself: Its antigen is not known.

Study results and limitations: Strong co-clustering by F measure was seen for same-batch samples. Compared with controls, patients had more of roughly five TRBV segments, including TRBV5-6, TRBV5-1 and TRBV20-1. Multiple sclerosis was associated with a significant reduction in normalized Chao1 diversity relative to controls.

Unique-molecular-identifier-tagged TCR beta cDNA libraries were used. TCRdb re-called the PCR reads through MiXCR, storing one row per CDR3 protein. The profile shows 750,000 to 900,000 distinct CDR3 sequences, around 46% of them singletons. The sequence was obtained from a girl aged 10-17 years with multiple sclerosis. The specimen sequenced was blood. The genes are TRBV18 and TRBJ2-7; perhaps TRBD1 as D (6 bases). The CDR3 nucleotides read TGTGCCAGCTCACCAGGGGTAGGACAGACCAACCCAGCCTACGAGCAGTACTTC. Translated, it gives CASSPGVGQTNPAYEQYF.